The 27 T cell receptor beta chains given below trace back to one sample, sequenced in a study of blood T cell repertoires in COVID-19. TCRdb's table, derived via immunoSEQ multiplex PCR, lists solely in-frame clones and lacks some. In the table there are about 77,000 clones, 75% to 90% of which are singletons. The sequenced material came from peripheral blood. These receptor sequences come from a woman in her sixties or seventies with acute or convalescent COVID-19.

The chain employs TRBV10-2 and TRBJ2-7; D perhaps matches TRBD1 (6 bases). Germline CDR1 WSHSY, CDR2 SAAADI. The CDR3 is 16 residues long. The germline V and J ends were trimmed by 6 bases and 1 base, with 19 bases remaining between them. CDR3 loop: CASSYQGQLGSYEQYF. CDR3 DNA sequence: TGCGCCAGCAGCTACCAGGGACAACTAGGTTCCTACGAGCAGTACTTC.

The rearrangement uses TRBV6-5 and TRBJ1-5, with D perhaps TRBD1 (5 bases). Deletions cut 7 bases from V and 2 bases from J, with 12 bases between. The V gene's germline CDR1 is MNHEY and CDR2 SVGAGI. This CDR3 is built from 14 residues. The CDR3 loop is CASIPGFGNQPQHF. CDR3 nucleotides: TGTGCCAGCATCCCAGGGTTCGGCAATCAGCCCCAGCATTTT.

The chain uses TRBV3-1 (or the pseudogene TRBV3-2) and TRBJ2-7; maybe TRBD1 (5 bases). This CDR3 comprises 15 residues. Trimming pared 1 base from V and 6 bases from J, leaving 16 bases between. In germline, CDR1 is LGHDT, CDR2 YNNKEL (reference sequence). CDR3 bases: TGTGCCAGCAGCCAAGCCCCTATTACAGGTATCGAGCAGTACTTC. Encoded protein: CASSQAPITGIEQYF.

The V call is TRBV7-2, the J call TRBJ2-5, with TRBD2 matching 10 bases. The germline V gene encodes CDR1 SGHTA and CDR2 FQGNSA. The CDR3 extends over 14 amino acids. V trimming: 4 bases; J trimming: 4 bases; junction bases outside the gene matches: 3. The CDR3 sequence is CASSSGLALETQYF. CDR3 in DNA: TGTGCCAGCAGCTCGGGACTAGCGTTAGAGACCCAGTACTTC.

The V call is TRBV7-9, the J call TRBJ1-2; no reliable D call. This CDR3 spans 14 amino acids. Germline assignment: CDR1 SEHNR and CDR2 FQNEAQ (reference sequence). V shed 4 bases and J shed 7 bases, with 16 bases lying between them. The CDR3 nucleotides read TGTGCCAGCAGCTCCAGCGCAAACTCGGGTGGCTACACCTTC. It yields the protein CASSSSANSGGYTF.

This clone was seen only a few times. CDR3 bases: TGTGCCAGTAGTTGGGGCGGTTCGGATGAGCAGTTCTTC. It translates to CASSWGGSDEQFF. The chain has TRBV19 and TRBJ2-1, with D perhaps matching TRBD1 (5 bases). This CDR3 contains 13 residues. The ends were cut back, 5 bases at V and 8 bases at J, with 13 bases in the middle. Germline V gene lookup returns CDR1 LNHDA and CDR2 SQIVND (reference sequence).

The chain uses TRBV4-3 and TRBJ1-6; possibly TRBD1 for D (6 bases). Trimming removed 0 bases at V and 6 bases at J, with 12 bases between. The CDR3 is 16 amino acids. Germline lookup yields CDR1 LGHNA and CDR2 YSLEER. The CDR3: CASSQDLVRGNSPLHF. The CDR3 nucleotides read TGCGCCAGCAGCCAAGATCTGGTCAGGGGTAATTCACCCCTCCACTTT.

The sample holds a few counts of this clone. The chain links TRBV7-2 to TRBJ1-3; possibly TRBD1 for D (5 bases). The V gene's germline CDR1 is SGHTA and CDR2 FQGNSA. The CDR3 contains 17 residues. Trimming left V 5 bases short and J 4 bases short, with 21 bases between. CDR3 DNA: TGTGCCAGCAGCCCTTATCTGGGGCCTAGGGAAGGAAACACCATATATTTT. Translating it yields CASSPYLGPREGNTIYF.

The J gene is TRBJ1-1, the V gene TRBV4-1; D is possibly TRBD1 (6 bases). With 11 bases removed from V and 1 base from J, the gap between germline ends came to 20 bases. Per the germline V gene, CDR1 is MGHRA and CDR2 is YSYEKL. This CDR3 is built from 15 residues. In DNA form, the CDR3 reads TGCGCCTCTCAGCCTGTCGGGGGGCGGAACACTGAAGCTTTCTTT. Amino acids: CASQPVGGRNTEAFF.

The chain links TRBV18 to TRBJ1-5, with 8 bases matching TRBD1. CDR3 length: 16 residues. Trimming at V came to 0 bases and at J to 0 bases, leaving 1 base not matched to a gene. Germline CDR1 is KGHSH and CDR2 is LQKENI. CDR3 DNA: TGTGCCAGCTCACCACCGGGACAGGATAGCAATCAGCCCCAGCATTTT. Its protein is CASSPPGQDSNQPQHF.

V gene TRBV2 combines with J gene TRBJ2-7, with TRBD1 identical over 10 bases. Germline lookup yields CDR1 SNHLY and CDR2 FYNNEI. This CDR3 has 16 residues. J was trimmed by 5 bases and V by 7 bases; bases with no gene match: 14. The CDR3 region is CASTPTGGAGRNEQYF. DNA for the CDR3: TGTGCCAGCACCCCGACAGGGGGCGCGGGGAGGAACGAGCAGTACTTC.

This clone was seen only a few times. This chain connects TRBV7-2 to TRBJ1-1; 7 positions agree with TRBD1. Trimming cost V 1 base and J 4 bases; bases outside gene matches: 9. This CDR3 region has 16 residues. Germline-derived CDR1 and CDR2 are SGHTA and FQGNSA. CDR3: CASSLVATGQGTEAFF. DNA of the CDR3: TGTGCCAGCAGCTTAGTAGCGACAGGGCAGGGCACTGAAGCTTTCTTT.

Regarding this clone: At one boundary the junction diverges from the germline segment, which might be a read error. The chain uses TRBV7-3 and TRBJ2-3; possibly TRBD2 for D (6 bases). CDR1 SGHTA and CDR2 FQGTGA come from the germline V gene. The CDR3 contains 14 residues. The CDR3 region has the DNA TGTGCCAGCAGCTTAGGAGGGAGAGGTGCATATCTACATTTT. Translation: CASSLGGRGAYLHF.

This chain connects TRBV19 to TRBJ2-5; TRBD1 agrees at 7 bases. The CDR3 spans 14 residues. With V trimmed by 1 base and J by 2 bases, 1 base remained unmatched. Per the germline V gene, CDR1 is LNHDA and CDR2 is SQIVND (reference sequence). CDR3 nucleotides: TGTGCCAGTAGTATAGGGGGACAGCAAGAGACCCAGTACTTC. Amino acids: CASSIGGQQETQYF.

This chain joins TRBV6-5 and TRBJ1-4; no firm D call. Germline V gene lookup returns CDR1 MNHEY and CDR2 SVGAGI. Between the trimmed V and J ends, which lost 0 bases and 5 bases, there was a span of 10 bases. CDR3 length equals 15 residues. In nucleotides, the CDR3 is TGTGCCAGCAGTTACTCGGACGGACTAAATGAAAAACTGTTTTTT. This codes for CASSYSDGLNEKLFF.

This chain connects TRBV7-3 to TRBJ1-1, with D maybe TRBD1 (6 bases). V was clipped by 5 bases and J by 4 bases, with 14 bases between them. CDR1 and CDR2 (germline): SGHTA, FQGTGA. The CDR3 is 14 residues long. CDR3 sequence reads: CASSLQGYGTEAFF. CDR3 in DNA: TGTGCCAGCAGCCTACAGGGATACGGCACTGAAGCTTTCTTT.

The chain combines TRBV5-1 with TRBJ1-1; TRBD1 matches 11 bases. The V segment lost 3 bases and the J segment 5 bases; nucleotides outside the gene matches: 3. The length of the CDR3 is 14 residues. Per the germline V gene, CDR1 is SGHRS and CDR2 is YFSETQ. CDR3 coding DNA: TGCGCCAGCAGCTACGGGACAGGGGGAACTGAAGCTTTCTTT. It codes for CASSYGTGGTEAFF.

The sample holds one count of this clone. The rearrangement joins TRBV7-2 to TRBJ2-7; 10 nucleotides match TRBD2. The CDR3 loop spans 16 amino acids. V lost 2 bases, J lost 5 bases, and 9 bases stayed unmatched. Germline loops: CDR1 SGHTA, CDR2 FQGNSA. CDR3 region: CASSLRAGGPFDEQYF. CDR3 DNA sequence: TGTGCCAGCAGCTTAAGAGCGGGGGGGCCATTCGACGAGCAGTACTTC.

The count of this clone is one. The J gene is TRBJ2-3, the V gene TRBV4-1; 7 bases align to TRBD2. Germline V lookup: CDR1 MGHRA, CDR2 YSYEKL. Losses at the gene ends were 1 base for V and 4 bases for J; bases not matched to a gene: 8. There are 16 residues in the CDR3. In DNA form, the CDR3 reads TGCGCCAGCAGCCAAGTAAGCGGGGACCGACCAGATACGCAGTATTTT. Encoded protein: CASSQVSGDRPDTQYF.

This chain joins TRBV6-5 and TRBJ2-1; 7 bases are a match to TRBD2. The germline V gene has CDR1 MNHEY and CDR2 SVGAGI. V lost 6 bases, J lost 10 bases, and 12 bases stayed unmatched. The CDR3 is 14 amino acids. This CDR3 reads CASRAGLYPLEQFF. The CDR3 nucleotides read TGTGCCAGCAGAGCGGGACTCTATCCTTTAGAGCAGTTCTTC.

The CDR3 nucleotides read TGTGCCAGCAGCTCCCGGCAGGGCTACGAGCAGTACTTC. The encoded protein is CASSSRQGYEQYF. The rearrangement links TRBV11-3 to TRBJ2-7, with D perhaps matching TRBD1 (5 bases). CDR3 length: 13 amino acids. The V end was cut by 4 bases, the J end by 3 bases, with 10 bases between. Germline V gene data show CDR1 as SGHNT and CDR2 as YENEEA.

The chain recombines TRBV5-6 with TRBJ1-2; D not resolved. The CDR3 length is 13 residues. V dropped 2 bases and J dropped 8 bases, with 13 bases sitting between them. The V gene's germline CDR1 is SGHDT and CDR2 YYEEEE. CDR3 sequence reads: CASSFFSRSGYTF. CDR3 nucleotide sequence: TGTGCCAGCAGCTTTTTCTCTCGGTCCGGCTACACCTTC.

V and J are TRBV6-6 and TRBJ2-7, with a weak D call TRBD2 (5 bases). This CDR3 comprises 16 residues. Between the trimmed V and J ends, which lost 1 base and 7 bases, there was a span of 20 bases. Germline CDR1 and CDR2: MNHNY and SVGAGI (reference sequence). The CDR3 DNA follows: TGTGCCAGCAGTTACTTACGGGCGTCGAGGGTACGGGAGCAGTACTTC. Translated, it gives CASSYLRASRVREQYF.

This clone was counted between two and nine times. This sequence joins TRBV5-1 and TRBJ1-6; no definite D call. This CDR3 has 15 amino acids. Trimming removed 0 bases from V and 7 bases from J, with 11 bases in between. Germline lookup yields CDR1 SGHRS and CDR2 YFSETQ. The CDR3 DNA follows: TGCGCCAGCAGCTTGGACAGAGTGGAAAATTCACCCCTCCACTTT. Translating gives CASSLDRVENSPLHF.

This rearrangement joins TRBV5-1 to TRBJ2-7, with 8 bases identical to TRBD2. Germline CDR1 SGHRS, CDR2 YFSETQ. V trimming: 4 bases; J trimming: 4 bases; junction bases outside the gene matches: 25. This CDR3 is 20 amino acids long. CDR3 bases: TGCGCCAGCAGCCCTTCCGGGACTAGGCCATCACCGCGGGGAGGGTACGAGCAGTACTTC. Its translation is CASSPSGTRPSPRGGYEQYF.

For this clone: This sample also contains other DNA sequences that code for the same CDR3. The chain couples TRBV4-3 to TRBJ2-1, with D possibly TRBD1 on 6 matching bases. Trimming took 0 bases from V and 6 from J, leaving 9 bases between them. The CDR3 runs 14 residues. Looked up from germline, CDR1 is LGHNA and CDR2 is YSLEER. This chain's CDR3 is CASSQDRGGNEQFF. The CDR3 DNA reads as TGCGCCAGCAGCCAAGACAGGGGTGGCAATGAGCAGTTCTTC.

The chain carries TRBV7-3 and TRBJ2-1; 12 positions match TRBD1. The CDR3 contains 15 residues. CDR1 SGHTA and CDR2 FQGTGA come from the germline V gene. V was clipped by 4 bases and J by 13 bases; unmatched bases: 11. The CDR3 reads CASSSPGQGARNQFF. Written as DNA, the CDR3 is TGTGCCAGCAGCTCGCCGGGACAGGGGGCGCGGAACCAGTTCTTC.